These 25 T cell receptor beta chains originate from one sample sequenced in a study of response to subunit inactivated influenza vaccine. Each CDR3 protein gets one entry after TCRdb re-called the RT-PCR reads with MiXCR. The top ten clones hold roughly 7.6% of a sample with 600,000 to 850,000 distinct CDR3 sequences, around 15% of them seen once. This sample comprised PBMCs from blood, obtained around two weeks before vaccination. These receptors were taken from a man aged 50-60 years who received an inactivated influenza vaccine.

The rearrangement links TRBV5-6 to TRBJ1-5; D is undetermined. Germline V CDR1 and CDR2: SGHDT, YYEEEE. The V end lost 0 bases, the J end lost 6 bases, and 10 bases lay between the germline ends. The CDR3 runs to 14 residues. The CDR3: CASSLAVGVQPQHF. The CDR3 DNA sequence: TGTGCCAGCAGCTTGGCAGTGGGAGTTCAGCCCCAGCATTTT.

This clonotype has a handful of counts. The CDR3 loop reads CASSFPGDRNNEQFF. The CDR3 DNA reads as TGTGCCAGCAGTTTCCCGGGGGATAGAAACAATGAGCAGTTCTTC. This chain uses TRBV12-3 or TRBV12-4 with TRBJ2-1; D perhaps matches TRBD2 (6 bases). Between the trimmed V and J ends, which lost 3 bases and 5 bases, there was a span of 14 bases. The CDR3 runs 15 residues.

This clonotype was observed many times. The chain's CDR3 is CSARGTANEKLFF. For the CDR3, the DNA is TGCAGTGCTAGAGGGACAGCTAATGAAAAACTGTTTTTT. V usage is TRBV20-1 and J usage is TRBJ1-4, with D perhaps matching TRBD1 (6 bases). The V end lost 1 base, the J end lost 3 bases, and 6 bases lay between the germline ends. This CDR3 comprises 13 residues. CDR1 and CDR2 from the germline V gene are DFQATT and SNEGSKA (reference sequence).

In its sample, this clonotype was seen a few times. The CDR3 is CASSPDSRGNTIYF. The CDR3 DNA follows: TGTGCCAGCAGTCCGGACTCAAGGGGAAACACCATATATTTT. V usage is TRBV28 and J usage is TRBJ1-3; D is unclear. The CDR3 has 14 amino acids. The V end lost 5 bases, the J end lost 4 bases, and 12 bases lay between the germline ends. Germline-derived CDR1 and CDR2 are MDHEN and SYDVKM. Full variable domain (rest looked up from reference TRBV28 and TRBJ1-3): DVKVTQSSRYLVKRTGEKVFLECVQDMDHENMFWYRQDPGLGLRLIYFSYDVKMKEKGDIPEGYSVSREKKERFSLILESASTNQTSMYLCASSPDSRGNTIYFGEGSWLTVV.

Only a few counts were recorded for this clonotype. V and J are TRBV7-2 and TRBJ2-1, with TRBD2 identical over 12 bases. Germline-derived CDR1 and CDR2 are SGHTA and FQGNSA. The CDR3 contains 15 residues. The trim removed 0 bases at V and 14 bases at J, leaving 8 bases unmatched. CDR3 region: CASSLAVASGRAEFF. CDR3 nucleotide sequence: TGTGCCAGCAGCTTAGCTGTGGCTAGCGGGAGGGCCGAGTTCTTC. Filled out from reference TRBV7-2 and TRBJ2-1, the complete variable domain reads GAGVSQSPSNKVTEKGKDVELRCDPISGHTALYWYRQSLGQGLEFLIYFQGNSAPDKSGLPSDRFSAERTGGSVSTLTIQRTQQEDSAVYLCASSLAVASGRAEFFGPGTRLTVL.

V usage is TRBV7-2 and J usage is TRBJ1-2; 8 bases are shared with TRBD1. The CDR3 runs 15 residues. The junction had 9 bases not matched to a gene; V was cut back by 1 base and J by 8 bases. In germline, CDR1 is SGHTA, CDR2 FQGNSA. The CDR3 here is CASSLDLTGVEGYTF. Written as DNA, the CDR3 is TGTGCCAGCAGCTTAGACCTGACAGGGGTGGAGGGCTACACCTTC.

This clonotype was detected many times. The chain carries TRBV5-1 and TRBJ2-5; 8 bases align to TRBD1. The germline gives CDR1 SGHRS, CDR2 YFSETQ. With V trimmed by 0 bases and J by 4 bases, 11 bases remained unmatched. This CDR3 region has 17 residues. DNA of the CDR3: TGCGCCAGCAGCTTGGGTCAGCGACAGGGGATCGGAGAGACCCAGTACTTC. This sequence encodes CASSLGQRQGIGETQYF.

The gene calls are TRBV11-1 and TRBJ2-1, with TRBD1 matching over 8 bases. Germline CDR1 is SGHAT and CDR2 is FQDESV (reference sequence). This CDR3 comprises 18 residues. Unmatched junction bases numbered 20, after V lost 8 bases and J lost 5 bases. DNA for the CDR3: TGTGCCAGCGGTGGAGGACAGGGATCGTTTCGGGGGAACAATGAGCAGTTCTTC. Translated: CASGGGQGSFRGNNEQFF.

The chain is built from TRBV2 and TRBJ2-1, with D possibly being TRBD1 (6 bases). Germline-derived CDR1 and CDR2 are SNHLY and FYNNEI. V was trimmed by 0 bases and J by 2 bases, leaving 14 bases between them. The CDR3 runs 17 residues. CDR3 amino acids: CASSEALPRGPYNEQFF. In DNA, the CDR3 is TGTGCCAGCAGTGAAGCGCTTCCCAGGGGCCCCTACAATGAGCAGTTCTTC.

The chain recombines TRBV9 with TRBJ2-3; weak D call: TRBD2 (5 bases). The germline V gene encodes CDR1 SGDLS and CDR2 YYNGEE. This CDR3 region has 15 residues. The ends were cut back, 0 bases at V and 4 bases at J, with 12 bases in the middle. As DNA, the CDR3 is TGTGCCAGCAGCGTAGCCGCTCTAGCCGCAGATACGCAGTATTTT. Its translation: CASSVAALAADTQYF.

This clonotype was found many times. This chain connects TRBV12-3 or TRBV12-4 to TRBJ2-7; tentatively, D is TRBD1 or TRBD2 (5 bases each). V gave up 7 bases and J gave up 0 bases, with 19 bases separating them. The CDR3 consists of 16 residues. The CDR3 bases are TGTGCCAGCAACGTTAGGGGATATGGGAGCTCCTACGAGCAGTACTTC. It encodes CASNVRGYGSSYEQYF.

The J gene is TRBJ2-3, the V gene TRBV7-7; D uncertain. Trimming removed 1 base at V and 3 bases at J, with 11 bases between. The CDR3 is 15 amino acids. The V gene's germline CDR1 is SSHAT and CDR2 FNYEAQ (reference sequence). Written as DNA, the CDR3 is TGTGCCAGCAGCTTAGTAGGACCCGGGACAGATACGCAGTATTTT. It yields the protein CASSLVGPGTDTQYF. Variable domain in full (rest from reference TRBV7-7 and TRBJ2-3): GAGVSQSPRYKVTKRGQDVTLRCDPISSHATLYWYQQALGQGPEFLTYFNYEAQPDKSGLPSDRFSAERPEGSISTLTIQRTEQRDSAMYRCASSLVGPGTDTQYFGPGTRLTVL.

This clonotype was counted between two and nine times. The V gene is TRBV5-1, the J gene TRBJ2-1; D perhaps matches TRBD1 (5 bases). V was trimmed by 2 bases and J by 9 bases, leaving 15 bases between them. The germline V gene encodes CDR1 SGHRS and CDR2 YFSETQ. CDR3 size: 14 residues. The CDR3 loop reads CASSFGSLRGEQFF. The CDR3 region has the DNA TGCGCCAGCAGCTTTGGGTCTTTAAGGGGTGAGCAGTTCTTC. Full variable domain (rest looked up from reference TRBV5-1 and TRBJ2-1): KAGVTQTPRYLIKTRGQQVTLSCSPISGHRSVSWYQQTPGQGLQFLFEYFSETQRNKGNFPGRFSGRQFSNSRSEMNVSTLELGDSALYLCASSFGSLRGEQFFGPGTRLTVL.

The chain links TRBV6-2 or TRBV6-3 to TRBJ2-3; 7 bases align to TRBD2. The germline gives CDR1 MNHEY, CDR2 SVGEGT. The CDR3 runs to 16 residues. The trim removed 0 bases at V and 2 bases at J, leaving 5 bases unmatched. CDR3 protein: CASSYSAGDYTDTQYF. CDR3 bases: TGTGCCAGCAGTTACTCCGCGGGGGACTACACAGATACGCAGTATTTT.

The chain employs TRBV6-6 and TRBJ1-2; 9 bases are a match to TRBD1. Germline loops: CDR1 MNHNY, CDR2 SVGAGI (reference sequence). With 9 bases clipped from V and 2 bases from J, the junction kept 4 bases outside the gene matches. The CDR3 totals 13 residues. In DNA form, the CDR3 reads TGTGCCAGTTACAGGGGGCAGAACTATGGCTACACCTTC. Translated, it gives CASYRGQNYGYTF.

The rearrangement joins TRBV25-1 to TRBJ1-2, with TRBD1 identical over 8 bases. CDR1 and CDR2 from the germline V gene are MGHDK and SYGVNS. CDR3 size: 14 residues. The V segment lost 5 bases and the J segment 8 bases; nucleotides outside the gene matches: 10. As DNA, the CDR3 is TGTGCCAGCAGTTTTCCGGGACAGGAGGAGGGCTACACCTTC. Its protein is CASSFPGQEEGYTF.

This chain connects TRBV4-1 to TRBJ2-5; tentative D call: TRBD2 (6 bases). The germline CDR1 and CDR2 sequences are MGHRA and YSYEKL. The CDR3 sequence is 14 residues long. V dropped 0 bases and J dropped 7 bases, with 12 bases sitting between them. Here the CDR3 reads CASSQDRGKGTQYF. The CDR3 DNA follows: TGCGCCAGCAGCCAAGATCGGGGGAAGGGGACCCAGTACTTC.

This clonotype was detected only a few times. CDR3 sequence: CASSKGATNEKLFF. CDR3 nucleotides: TGTGCCAGCAGTAAGGGGGCAACTAATGAAAAACTGTTTTTT. This rearrangement joins TRBV6-1 to TRBJ1-4, with a tentative D call TRBD1 (6 bases). This CDR3 has 14 residues. With 5 bases removed from V and 0 bases from J, the gap between germline ends came to 7 bases. Germline lookup yields CDR1 MNHNS and CDR2 SASEGT.

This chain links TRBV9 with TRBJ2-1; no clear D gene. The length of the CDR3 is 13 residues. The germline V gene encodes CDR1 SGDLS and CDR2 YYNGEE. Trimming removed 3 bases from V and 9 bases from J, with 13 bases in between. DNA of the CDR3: TGTGCCAGCAGCGAGGGTAGTTTGGGTGAGCAGTTCTTC. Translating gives CASSEGSLGEQFF.

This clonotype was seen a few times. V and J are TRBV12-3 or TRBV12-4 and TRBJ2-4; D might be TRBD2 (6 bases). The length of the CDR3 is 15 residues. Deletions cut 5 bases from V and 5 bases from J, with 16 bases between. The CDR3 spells CASSTLGGFENIQYF. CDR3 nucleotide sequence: TGTGCCAGCAGTACCCTCGGAGGGTTCGAAAACATTCAGTACTTC.

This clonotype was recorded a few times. CDR3 nucleotides: TGTGCCAGCAGGGCCGGGACAGGGTCCGGGGAGCTGTTTTTT. Translating it yields CASRAGTGSGELFF. The rearrangement links TRBV11-3 to TRBJ2-2, with TRBD1 identical over 9 bases. CDR1 is SGHNT, CDR2 YENEEA, per germline. This CDR3 contains 14 residues. V lost 6 bases and J lost 6; bases outside the gene matches: 5.

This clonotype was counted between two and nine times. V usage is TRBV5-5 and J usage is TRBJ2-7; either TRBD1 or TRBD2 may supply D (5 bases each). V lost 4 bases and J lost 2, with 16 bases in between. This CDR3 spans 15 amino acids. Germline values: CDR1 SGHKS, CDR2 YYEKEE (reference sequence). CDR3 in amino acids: CASSTGTLPTYEQYF. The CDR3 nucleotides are TGTGCCAGCAGCACCGGGACGTTACCCACCTACGAGCAGTACTTC.

CDR3 DNA sequence: TGTGCCAGCAACACGGGACTAGCGGGGGAGCGTGAGACCCAGTACTTC. Translated, it gives CASNTGLAGERETQYF. The chain combines TRBV12-3 or TRBV12-4 with TRBJ2-5; 14 bases agree with TRBD2. The CDR3 totals 16 residues. V lost 7 bases, J lost 5 bases, and 9 bases stayed unmatched.

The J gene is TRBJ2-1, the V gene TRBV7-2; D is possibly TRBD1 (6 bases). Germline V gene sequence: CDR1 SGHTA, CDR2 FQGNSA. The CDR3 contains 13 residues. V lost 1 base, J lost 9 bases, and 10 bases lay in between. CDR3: CASSLGSTGEQFF. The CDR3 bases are TGTGCCAGCAGCTTAGGGTCGACAGGTGAGCAGTTCTTC.

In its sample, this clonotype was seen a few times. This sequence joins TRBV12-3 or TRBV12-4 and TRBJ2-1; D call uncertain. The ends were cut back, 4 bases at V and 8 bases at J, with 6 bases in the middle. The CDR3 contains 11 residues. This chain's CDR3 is CASSSAYEQFF. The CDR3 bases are TGTGCCAGCAGTTCAGCCTATGAGCAGTTCTTC.